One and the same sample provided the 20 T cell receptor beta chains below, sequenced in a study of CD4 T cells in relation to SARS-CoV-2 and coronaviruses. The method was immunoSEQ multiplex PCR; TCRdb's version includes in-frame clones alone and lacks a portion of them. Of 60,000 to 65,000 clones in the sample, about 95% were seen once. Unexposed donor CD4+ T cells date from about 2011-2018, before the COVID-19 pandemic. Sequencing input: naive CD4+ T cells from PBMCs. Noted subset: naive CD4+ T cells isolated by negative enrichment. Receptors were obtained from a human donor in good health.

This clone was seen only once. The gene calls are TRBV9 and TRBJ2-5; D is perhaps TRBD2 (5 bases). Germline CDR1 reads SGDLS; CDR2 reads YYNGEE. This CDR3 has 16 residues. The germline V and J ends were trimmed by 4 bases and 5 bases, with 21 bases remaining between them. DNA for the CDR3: TGTGCCAGCAGCCCGGAGGCAAGAAACGGTGAGGAGACCCAGTACTTC. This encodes CASSPEARNGEETQYF. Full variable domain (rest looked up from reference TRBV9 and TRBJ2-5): DSGVTQTPKHLITATGQRVTLRCSPRSGDLSVYWYQQSLDQGLQFLIQYYNGEERAKGNILERFSAQQFPDLHSELNLSSLELGDSALYFCASSPEARNGEETQYFGPGTRLLVL.

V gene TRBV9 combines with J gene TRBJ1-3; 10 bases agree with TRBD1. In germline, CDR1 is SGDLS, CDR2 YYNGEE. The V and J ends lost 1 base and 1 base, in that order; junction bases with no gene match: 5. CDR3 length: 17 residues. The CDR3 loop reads CASSVSGTGVSGNTIYF. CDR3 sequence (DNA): TGTGCCAGCAGCGTATCCGGGACAGGGGTGTCTGGAAACACCATATATTTT. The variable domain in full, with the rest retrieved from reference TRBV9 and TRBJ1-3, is DSGVTQTPKHLITATGQRVTLRCSPRSGDLSVYWYQQSLDQGLQFLIQYYNGEERAKGNILERFSAQQFPDLHSELNLSSLELGDSALYFCASSVSGTGVSGNTIYFGEGSWLTVV.

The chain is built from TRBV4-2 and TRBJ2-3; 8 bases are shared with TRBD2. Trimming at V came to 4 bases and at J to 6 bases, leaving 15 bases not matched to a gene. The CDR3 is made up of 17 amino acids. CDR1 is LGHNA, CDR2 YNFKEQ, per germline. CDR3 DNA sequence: TGTGCCAGCAGCCTCCACCCGGGACTAGGGGCCGGGGATACGCAGTATTTT. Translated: CASSLHPGLGAGDTQYF.

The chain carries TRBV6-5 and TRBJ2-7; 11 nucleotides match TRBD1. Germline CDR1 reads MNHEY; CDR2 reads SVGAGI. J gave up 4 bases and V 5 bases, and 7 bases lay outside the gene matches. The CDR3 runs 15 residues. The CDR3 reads CASSPDRGLMYEQYF. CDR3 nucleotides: TGTGCCAGCAGTCCGGACAGGGGGCTTATGTACGAGCAGTACTTC.

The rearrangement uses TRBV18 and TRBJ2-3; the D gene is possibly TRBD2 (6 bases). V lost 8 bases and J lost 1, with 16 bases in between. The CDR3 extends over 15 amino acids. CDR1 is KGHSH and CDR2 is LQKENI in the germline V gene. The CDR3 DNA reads TGTGCCAGCGCGAAATCCTCGGGGGGCACAGATACGCAGTATTTT. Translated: CASAKSSGGTDTQYF.

CDR3 sequence reads: CASSLEGRNNSPLHF. CDR3 coding DNA: TGCGCCAGCAGCTTGGAAGGGAGAAATAATTCACCCCTCCACTTT. The genes are TRBV5-1 and TRBJ1-6; D unclear. CDR1 and CDR2 (germline): SGHRS, YFSETQ. This CDR3 contains 15 residues. V shed 0 bases and J shed 5 bases, with 9 bases lying between them.

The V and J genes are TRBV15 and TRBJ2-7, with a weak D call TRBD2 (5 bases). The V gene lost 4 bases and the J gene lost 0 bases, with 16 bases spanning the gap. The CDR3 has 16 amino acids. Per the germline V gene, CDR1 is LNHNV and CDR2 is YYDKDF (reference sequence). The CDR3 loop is CATSTGPTRSSYEQYF. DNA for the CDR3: TGTGCCACCAGCACGGGTCCAACTAGGAGCTCCTACGAGCAGTACTTC. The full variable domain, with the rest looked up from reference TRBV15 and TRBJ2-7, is DAMVIQNPRYQVTQFGKPVTLSCSQTLNHNVMYWYQQKSSQAPKLLFHYYDKDFNNEADTPDNFQSRRPNTSFCFLDIRSPGLGDTAMYLCATSTGPTRSSYEQYFGPGTRLTVT.

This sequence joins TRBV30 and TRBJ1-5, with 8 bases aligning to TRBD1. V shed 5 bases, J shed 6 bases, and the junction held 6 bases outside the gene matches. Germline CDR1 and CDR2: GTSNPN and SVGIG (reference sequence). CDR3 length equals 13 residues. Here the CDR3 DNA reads TGTGCCTGGTCCGGGACAGGCGGTCAGCCCCAGCATTTT. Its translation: CAWSGTGGQPQHF. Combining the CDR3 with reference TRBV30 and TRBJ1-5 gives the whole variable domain SQTIHQWPATLVQPVGSPLSLECTVEGTSNPNLYWYRQAAGRGLQLLFYSVGIGQISSEVPQNLSASRPQDRQFILSSKKLLLSDSGFYLCAWSGTGGQPQHFGDGTRLSIL.

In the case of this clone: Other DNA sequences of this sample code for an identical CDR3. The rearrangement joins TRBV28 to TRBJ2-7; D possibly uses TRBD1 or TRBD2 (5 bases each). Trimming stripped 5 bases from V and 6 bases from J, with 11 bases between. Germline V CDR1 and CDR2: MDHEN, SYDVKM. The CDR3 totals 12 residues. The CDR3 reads CASSVTGGEQYF. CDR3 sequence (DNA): TGTGCCAGCAGTGTCACTGGGGGCGAGCAGTACTTC.

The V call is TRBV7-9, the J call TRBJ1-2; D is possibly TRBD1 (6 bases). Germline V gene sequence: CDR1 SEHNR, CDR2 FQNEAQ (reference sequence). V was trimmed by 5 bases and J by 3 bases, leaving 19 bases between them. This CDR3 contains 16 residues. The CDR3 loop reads CASSQYRALGDYGYTF. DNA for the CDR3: TGTGCCAGCAGCCAGTACAGGGCTTTAGGCGACTATGGCTACACCTTC. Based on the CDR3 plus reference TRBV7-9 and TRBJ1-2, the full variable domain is DTGVSQNPRHKITKRGQNVTFRCDPISEHNRLYWYRQTLGQGPEFLTYFQNEAQLEKSRLLSDRFSAERPKGSFSTLEIQRTEQGDSAMYLCASSQYRALGDYGYTFGSGTRLTVV.

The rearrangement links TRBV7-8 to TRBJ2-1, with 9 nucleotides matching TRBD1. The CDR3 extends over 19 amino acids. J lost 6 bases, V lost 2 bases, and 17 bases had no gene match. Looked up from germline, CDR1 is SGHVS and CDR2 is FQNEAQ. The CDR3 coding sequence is TGTGCCAGCAGCTTACCAAGGGTTATAAACAGGGGGCCCCGCAATGAGCAGTTCTTC. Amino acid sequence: CASSLPRVINRGPRNEQFF.

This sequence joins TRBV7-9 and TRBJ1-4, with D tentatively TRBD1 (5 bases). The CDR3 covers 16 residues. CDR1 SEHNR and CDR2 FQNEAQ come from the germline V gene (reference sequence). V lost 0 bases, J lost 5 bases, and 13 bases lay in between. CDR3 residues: CASSLAQGSGNEKLFF. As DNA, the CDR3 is TGTGCCAGCAGCTTAGCCCAGGGCAGCGGAAATGAAAAACTGTTTTTT. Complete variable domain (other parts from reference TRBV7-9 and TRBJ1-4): DTGVSQNPRHKITKRGQNVTFRCDPISEHNRLYWYRQTLGQGPEFLTYFQNEAQLEKSRLLSDRFSAERPKGSFSTLEIQRTEQGDSAMYLCASSLAQGSGNEKLFFGSGTQLSVL.

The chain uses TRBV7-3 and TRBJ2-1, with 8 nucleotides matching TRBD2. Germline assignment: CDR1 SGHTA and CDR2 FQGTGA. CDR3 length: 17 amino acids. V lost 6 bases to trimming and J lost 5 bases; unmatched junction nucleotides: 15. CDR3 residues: CASSARSTSGRNNEQFF. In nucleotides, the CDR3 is TGTGCCAGCAGTGCCAGATCTACTAGCGGACGAAACAATGAGCAGTTCTTC.

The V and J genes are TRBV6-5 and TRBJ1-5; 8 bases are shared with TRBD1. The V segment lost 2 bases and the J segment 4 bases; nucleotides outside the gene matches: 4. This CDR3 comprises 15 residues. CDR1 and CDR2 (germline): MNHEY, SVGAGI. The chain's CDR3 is CASSYAGGGNQPQHF. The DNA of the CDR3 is TGTGCCAGCAGTTACGCAGGGGGCGGAAATCAGCCCCAGCATTTT.

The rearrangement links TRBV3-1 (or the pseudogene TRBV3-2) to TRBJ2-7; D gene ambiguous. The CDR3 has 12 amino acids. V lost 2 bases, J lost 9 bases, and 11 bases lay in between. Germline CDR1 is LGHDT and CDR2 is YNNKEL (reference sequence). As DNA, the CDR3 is TGTGCCAGCAGCCAAACCGATGCCGGGCAGTACTTC. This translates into CASSQTDAGQYF.

The DNA of the CDR3 is TGCAGCGTTTTCCCGCTAGCGGGGGGAACAGATACGCAGTATTTT. Protein: CSVFPLAGGTDTQYF. The chain uses TRBV29-1 and TRBJ2-3; 11 nucleotides align to TRBD2. This CDR3 is built from 15 residues. The V gene's germline CDR1 is SQVTM and CDR2 ANQGSEA. Germline trimming cut 5 bases from V and 3 bases from J; bases unmatched to any gene: 7.

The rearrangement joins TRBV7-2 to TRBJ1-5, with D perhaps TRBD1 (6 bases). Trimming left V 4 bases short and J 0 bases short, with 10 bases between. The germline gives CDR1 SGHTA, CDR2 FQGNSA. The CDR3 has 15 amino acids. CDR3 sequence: CASSSGQSSNQPQHF. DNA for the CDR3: TGTGCCAGCAGCTCTGGACAGAGTAGCAATCAGCCCCAGCATTTT. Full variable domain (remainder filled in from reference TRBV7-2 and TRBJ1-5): GAGVSQSPSNKVTEKGKDVELRCDPISGHTALYWYRQSLGQGLEFLIYFQGNSAPDKSGLPSDRFSAERTGGSVSTLTIQRTQQEDSAVYLCASSSGQSSNQPQHFGDGTRLSIL.

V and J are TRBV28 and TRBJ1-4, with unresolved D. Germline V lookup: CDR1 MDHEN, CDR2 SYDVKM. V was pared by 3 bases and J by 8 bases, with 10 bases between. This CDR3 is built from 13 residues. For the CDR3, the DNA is TGTGCCAGCAGTTTGAGGAGACGGGAAAAACTGTTTTTT. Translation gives CASSLRRREKLFF. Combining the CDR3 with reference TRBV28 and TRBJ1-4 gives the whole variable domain DVKVTQSSRYLVKRTGEKVFLECVQDMDHENMFWYRQDPGLGLRLIYFSYDVKMKEKGDIPEGYSVSREKKERFSLILESASTNQTSMYLCASSLRRREKLFFGSGTQLSVL.

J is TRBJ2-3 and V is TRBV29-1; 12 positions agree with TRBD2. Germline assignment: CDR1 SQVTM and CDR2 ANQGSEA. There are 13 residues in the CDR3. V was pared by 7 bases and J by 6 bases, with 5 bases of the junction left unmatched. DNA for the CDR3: TGCAGCGGATGGACTAGCGGGGCGGATACGCAGTATTTT. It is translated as CSGWTSGADTQYF.

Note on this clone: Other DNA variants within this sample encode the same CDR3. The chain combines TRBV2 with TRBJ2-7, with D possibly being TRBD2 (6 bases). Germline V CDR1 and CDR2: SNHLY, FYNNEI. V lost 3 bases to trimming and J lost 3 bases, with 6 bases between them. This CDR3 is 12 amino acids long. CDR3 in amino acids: CASSEGGYEQYF. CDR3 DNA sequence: TGTGCCAGCAGTGAGGGAGGCTACGAGCAGTACTTC.